Here is one T cell receptor beta chain with its context. The antigen is not known. Here immunoSEQ multiplex PCR was the method, and the copy in TCRdb shows in-frame clones only, minus some. The data contain about 72,000 clones, around 95% of them singletons. This sample was taken from a study of cytomegalovirus exposure and HLA in healthy donors. Study summary: In a later analysis, it was reported that the approximately 120 validation repertoires had been produced on the same platform as the 550 to 700 repertoires belonging to the first cohort.

J lost 5 bases, V lost 0 bases, and 7 bases had no gene match. Germline V gene data show CDR1 as SGHTA and CDR2 as FQGNSA. The CDR3 loop spans 16 amino acids. Whole-study findings and limits: It was confirmed in vitro that three of the CMV-associated chains were specific for CMV antigens. Overall, approximately 150 TCR beta chains were annotated as cytomegalovirus-associated. The study found most TCR sequences rare, yet found some public TCRs in many donors.

Sequencing input: PBMCs. V gene TRBV7-2 combines with J gene TRBJ1-5, with 7 positions matching TRBD1. This TCR derives from a woman in her late teens or twenties in good health and CMV-seropositive. CDR3 nucleotides: TGTGCCAGCAGCTTAGCCCTGGGGCAGGGGGATCAGCCCCAGCATTTT. It translates to CASSLALGQGDQPQHF.